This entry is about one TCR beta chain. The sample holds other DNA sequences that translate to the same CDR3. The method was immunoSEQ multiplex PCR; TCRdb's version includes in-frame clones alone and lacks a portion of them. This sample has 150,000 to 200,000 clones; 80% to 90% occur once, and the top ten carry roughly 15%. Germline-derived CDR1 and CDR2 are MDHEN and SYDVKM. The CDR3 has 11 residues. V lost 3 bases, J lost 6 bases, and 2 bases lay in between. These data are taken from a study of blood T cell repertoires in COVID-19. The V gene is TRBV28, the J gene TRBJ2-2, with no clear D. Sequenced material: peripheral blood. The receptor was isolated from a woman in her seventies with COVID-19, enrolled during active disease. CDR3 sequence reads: CASSFSGELFF. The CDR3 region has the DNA TGTGCCAGCAGTTTCTCCGGGGAGCTGTTTTTT.